The sequence of this T cell receptor (beta chain) was determined in a study of CD8+CD57+ T cells in acquired aplastic anemia. The wider study: Sorted CD4+ plus CD8+ cells gave DNA averaging roughly 3.5 ug. Reads per healthy sample averaged approximately 10 million (CD4+) and 11 million to 13 million (CD8+).

Germline-derived CDR1 and CDR2 are SEHNR and FQNEAQ (reference sequence). The trim removed 6 bases at V and 9 bases at J, leaving 10 bases unmatched. This CDR3 comprises 15 residues. For CDR3 and TCR beta VDJ profiling, genomic DNA was the template used. In TCRdb, the reads were re-called with MiXCR into one record per CDR3 protein. Of approximately 200,000 distinct CDR3 sequences in the sample, approximately 60% were seen once. In this sample, this clonotype turned up many times. Its antigen is not identified. The study's findings and limits: Patients shared 25 to 30 CD8+ CDR3 sequences with controls. Patients and controls were not found to differ significantly in CD8+ Simpson's diversity.

This TCR came from a human donor in good health. What was sequenced was sorted CD4+, CD8+, or CD8+CD57+ T cells (not recorded which) from PBMCs. The V and J genes are TRBV7-9 and TRBJ2-1, with TRBD2 identical over 11 bases. The CDR3 DNA is TGTGCCAGCAGTCATAGCGGGGGGGCCCCCCCTGAGCAGTTCTTC. Its translation: CASSHSGGAPPEQFF. The variable domain in full, completed from reference TRBV7-9 and TRBJ2-1, reads DTGVSQNPRHKITKRGQNVTFRCDPISEHNRLYWYRQTLGQGPEFLTYFQNEAQLEKSRLLSDRFSAERPKGSFSTLEIQRTEQGDSAMYLCASSHSGGAPPEQFFGPGTRLTVL.